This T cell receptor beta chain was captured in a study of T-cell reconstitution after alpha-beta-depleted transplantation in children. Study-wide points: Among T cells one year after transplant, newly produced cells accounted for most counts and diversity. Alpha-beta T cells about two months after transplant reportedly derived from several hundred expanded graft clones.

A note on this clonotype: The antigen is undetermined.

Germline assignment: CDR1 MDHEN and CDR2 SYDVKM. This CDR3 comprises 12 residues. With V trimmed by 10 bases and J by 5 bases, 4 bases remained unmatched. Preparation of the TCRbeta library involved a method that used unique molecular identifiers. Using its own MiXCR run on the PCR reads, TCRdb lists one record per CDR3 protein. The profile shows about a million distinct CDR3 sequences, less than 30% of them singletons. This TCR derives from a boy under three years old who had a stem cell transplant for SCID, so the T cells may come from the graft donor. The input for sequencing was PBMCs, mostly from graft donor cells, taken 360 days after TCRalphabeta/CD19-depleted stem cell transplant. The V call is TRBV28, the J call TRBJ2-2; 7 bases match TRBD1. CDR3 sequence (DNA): TGTGCCAACTCACAGGGGACCGGGGAGCTGTTTTTT. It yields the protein CANSQGTGELFF.